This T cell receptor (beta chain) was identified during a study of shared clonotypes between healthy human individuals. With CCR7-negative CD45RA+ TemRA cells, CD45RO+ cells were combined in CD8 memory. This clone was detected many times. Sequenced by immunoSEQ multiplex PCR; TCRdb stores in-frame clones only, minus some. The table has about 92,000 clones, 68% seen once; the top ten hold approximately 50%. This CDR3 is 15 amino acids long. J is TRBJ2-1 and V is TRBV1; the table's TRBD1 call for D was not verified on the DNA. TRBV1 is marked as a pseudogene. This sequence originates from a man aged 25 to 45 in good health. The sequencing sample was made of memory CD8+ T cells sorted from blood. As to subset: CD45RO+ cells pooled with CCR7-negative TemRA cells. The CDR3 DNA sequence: TGCACCAGCAGCCAAGATCACGGACAGGGGGCTCAGCAGTTCTTC. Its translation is CTSSQDHGQGAQQFF.